These T cell receptor beta chains were read from a single sample in a study of T cell responses to AZD1222 COVID-19 vaccine. Here immunoSEQ multiplex PCR was the method, and the copy in TCRdb shows in-frame clones only, minus some. Here the sample spans around 110,000 clones, under 95% being singletons. Sequencing used peripheral blood, obtained on day 0 of AZD1222 vaccination. The receptors stem from an adult in good health. Both conserved end residues are part of each CDR3. The D gene is left open where the match is weak. Clone size is stated in some rows and not others, as once, few, many or a class when expanded.

TRBJ2-7,-,TRBV7-9,-,TGTGCCAGCAGCCTGACCTACGAGCAGTACTTC,CASSLTYEQYF
TRBJ1-6,few,TRBV10-1,-,TGCGCCAGCAGTGTGACCGGGGACGGCAGTTCACCCCTCCACTTT,CASSVTGDGSSPLHF
TRBJ1-2,-,TRBV4-2,-,TGTGCCAGCAGCCAAGAGGGAGGCAGGGCGTGGGGCTACACCTTC,CASSQEGGRAWGYTF
TRBJ1-1,once,TRBV6-5,-,TGTGCCAGCGTAGTGGGCTCTGAAGCTTTCTTT,CASVVGSEAFF
TRBJ2-1,-,TRBV7-3,-,TGTGCCAGCAGCTCTGGTACGTCGGGGTACAATGAGCAGTTCTTC,CASSSGTSGYNEQFF
TRBJ2-2,-,TRBV10-1,TRBD2,TGCGCCAGCAGGCCTAGCGGCACCGGGGAGCTGTTTTTT,CASRPSGTGELFF
TRBJ2-1,-,TRBV7-2,TRBD2,TGTGCCAGCAGCTTAGAAAGGAGCCTGGTCGGGGGGTACAATGAGCAGTTCTTC,CASSLERSLVGGYNEQFF
TRBJ2-2,-,TRBV5-6,-,TGTGCCAGCACCGAGCTGGCCGGGGAGCTGTTTTTT,CASTELAGELFF
TRBJ1-1,-,TRBV2,-,TGTGCCAGCAGTGAAGCCATCAGATTTGAAGCTTTCTTT,CASSEAIRFEAFF
TRBJ1-1,-,TRBV12-3/TRBV12-4,-,TGTGCCAGCATCGTCAACACTGAAGCTTTCTTT,CASIVNTEAFF
TRBJ1-1,-,TRBV15,TRBD1,TGTGCCACCAGCAGAGTCCGGAGGGGGCCGGACACTGAAGCTTTCTTT,CATSRVRRGPDTEAFF
TRBJ1-5,-,TRBV30,TRBD1,TGTGGGGGTACAGGGGAAGAGAATCAGCCCCAGCATTTT,CGGTGEENQPQHF
TRBJ1-5,-,TRBV5-4,-,TGTGCCAGCAGCTTGGATTACGGTTGGCCCCAGCATTTT,CASSLDYGWPQHF
TRBJ1-4,-,TRBV19,TRBD1,TGTGCCAGTAGTAAACAGGACAGGGGGCTAAATGAAAAACTGTTTTTT,CASSKQDRGLNEKLFF
TRBJ1-1,once,TRBV5-4,-,TGTGCCAGCAGCTTCAGGGGTACGAACACTGAAGCTTTCTTT,CASSFRGTNTEAFF
TRBJ1-1,-,TRBV19,-,TGTGCCAGTAGTGCCATGAGTCACTTGAACACTGAAGCTTTCTTT,CASSAMSHLNTEAFF
TRBJ2-1,-,TRBV30,TRBD2,TGTGCCTGGAGTGACGGGGGGGCAAATGAGCAGTTCTTC,CAWSDGGANEQFF
TRBJ2-7,once,TRBV10-1,-,TGCGCCAGCGGAGCAGGGGACCACGAGCAGTACTTC,CASGAGDHEQYF
TRBJ1-1,once,TRBV6-5,TRBD1,TGTGCCAGCAGTTACAAGGGGGCTGGAGCTTTCTTT,CASSYKGAGAFF
TRBJ1-1,-,TRBV12-5,-,TGTGCTAGTGGTTTGCATGGGGGGAACACTGAAGCTTTCTTT,CASGLHGGNTEAFF
TRBJ1-5,-,TRBV12-5,-,TGTGCTAGTGGTTTCCAGGGAAGTGGGCAGCCCCAGCATTTT,CASGFQGSGQPQHF
TRBJ1-6,-,TRBV5-1,TRBD1,TGCGCCAGCAGCCCGGACAGGTTCTATAATTCACCCCTCCACTTT,CASSPDRFYNSPLHF
TRBJ1-1,-,TRBV30,TRBD1,TGTGCCTGGAGCCCCGGGACAGCCGGCGAAGCTTTCTTT,CAWSPGTAGEAFF
TRBJ2-2,-,TRBV9,-,TGTGCCAGCAGCCCACAACGGGGGGAGCTGTTTTTT,CASSPQRGELFF
TRBJ2-7,-,TRBV12-5,-,TGTGCTAGTGGTTTGGGGGCGCCCCCGTACGAGCAGTACTTC,CASGLGAPPYEQYF
TRBJ1-2,-,TRBV20-1,-,TGCAGTGCTAGTCCCCTTCCGGCGAGCTACACCTTC,CSASPLPASYTF
TRBJ1-3,-,TRBV18,TRBD1,TGTGCCAGCTCACAATCCGGGACAGATTCTGGAAACACCATATATTTT,CASSQSGTDSGNTIYF
TRBJ2-3,once,TRBV29-1,TRBD2,TGCAGCGTCCTAGCGGGCACAGATACGCAGTATTTT,CSVLAGTDTQYF
TRBJ1-1,-,TRBV29-1,TRBD1,TGCAGCGTTCGACGGACAGGGGGCGATGCTTTCTTT,CSVRRTGGDAFF
TRBJ1-6,-,TRBV7-6,-,TGTGCCAGCAGCCCCCTCGGGGACGGTCTATCACCCCTCCACTTT,CASSPLGDGLSPLHF
TRBJ1-1,-,TRBV5-1,-,TGCGCCAGCAGCTTGGTGGGGGGATTGTCCCGTAGAAACACTGAAGCTTTCTTT,CASSLVGGLSRRNTEAFF
TRBJ2-1,-,TRBV20-1,TRBD1,TGCAGTGCAAGTTGGACAGGCGGAGCCTACAATGAGCAGTTCTTC,CSASWTGGAYNEQFF
TRBJ1-3,-,TRBV30,TRBD1,TGTGCCTGGGGCAAAGACAGGGTGAACTCTGGAAACACCATATATTTT,CAWGKDRVNSGNTIYF
TRBJ2-2,-,TRBV19,TRBD2,TGTGCCAGTAGTATTTATAGGTTTACTAGCGGGTACACCGGGGAGCTGTTTTTT,CASSIYRFTSGYTGELFF
TRBJ2-7,-,TRBV11-3,TRBD1,TGTGCCAGCAGCTTGGGGACAGGGGGTACTGAGCAGTACTTC,CASSLGTGGTEQYF
TRBJ2-1,-,TRBV7-9,-,TGTGCCAGCAGCTTAGCCTTAAAAGAAATAGATAATGAGCAGTTCTTC,CASSLALKEIDNEQFF
TRBJ1-1,-,TRBV19,-,TGTGCCAGTAGTATAACGATAACCAACACTGAAGCTTTCTTT,CASSITITNTEAFF
TRBJ2-2,-,TRBV5-6,TRBD1,TGTGCCAGCAGCTTGGAGACAGGGGGGGACACCGGGGAGCTGTTTTTT,CASSLETGGDTGELFF
TRBJ1-2,-,TRBV7-8,-,TGTGCCAGCAGCTTAGACCCGTACGGCTACACCTTC,CASSLDPYGYTF
TRBJ2-1,-,TRBV12-3/TRBV12-4,-,TGTGCCAGCAGTTTAGGGGTCAAGGGTGAGCAGTTCTTC,CASSLGVKGEQFF
TRBJ1-4,-,TRBV24-1,TRBD1,TGTGCCACCAGTGCTAAACAGGGGACTAATGAAAAACTGTTTTTT,CATSAKQGTNEKLFF
TRBJ2-1,-,TRBV5-1,TRBD1,TGCGCCAGCACCTTCGCACCCGGGACAGGGGGAAACAATGAGCAGTTCTTC,CASTFAPGTGGNNEQFF
TRBJ1-6,-,TRBV6-5,-,TGTGCCAGCAGTCAGGGCCCCTATAATTCACCCCTCCACTTT,CASSQGPYNSPLHF
TRBJ2-3,-,TRBV5-6,-,TGTGCCAGCAGCCCGGACACGGGCGGGACCGATACGCAGTATTTT,CASSPDTGGTDTQYF
TRBJ2-1,-,TRBV7-2,TRBD1,TGTGCCAGCAGCCTAACCGGGACAGACTACAATGAGCAGTTCTTC,CASSLTGTDYNEQFF
TRBJ2-1,-,TRBV5-1,-,TGCGCCAGCAGCTTGTCCGGACAGACCGGACGCAATGAGCAGTTCTTC,CASSLSGQTGRNEQFF
TRBJ1-5,-,TRBV4-1,TRBD1,TGCGCCAGCAGCCAAGGGGACAGGGACAATCAGCCCCAGCATTTT,CASSQGDRDNQPQHF
TRBJ2-5,-,TRBV7-2,-,TGTGCCAGCCTCCGCTCCGACGGGCCCCAGGAGACCCAGTACTTC,CASLRSDGPQETQYF
TRBJ2-7,many,TRBV4-3,-,TGCGCCAGCAGCCAAGATCTCGGAGGGTACGAGCAGTACTTC,CASSQDLGGYEQYF
TRBJ2-7,-,TRBV30,-,TGTGCCTGGAGTATTGCTTACGAGCAGTACTTC,CAWSIAYEQYF
TRBJ2-6,-,TRBV5-1,-,TGCGCCAGCAGATCTTCTGGGGCCAACGTCCTGACTTTC,CASRSSGANVLTF
TRBJ1-2,-,TRBV7-2,-,TGTGCCAGCAGCTTAGCTGGAGGGCAGCACTATGGCTACACCTTC,CASSLAGGQHYGYTF
TRBJ1-6,-,TRBV6-5,-,TGTGCCAGCAGGAGGAGCTCCTATAATTCACCCCTCCACTTT,CASRRSSYNSPLHF
TRBJ1-3,once,TRBV5-6,-,TGTGCCAGCAGCTTGATTGGGCCTGGAAACACCATATATTTT,CASSLIGPGNTIYF
TRBJ1-6,once,TRBV5-5,-,TGTGCCAGCAGCTGGGAGGGCTCCTATAATTCACCCCTCCACTTT,CASSWEGSYNSPLHF